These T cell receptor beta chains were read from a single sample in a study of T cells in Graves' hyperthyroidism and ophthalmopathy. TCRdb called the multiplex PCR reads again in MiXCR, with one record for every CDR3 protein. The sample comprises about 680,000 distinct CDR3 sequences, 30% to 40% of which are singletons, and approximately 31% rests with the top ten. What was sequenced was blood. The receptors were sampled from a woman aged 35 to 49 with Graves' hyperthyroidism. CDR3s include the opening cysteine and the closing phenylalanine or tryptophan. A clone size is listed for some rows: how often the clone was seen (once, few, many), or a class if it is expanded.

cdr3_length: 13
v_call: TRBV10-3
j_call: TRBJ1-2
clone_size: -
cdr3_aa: CAISGDRGYGYTF

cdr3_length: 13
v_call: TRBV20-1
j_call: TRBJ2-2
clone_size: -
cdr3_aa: CSARVSNTGELFF

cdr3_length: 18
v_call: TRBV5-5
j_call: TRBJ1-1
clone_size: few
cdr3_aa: CASSQDTILRLGNTEAFF

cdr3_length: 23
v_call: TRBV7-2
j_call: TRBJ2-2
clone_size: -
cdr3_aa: CASSPAATYTSGRDRYPTGELFF

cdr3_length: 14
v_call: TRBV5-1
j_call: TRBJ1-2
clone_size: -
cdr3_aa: CASSEQGAAYGYTF

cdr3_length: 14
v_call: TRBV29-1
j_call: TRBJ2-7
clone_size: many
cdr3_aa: CSVGLDTSSYEQYF

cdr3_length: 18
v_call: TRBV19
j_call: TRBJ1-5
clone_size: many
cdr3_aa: CASSIAPQAGGGNQPQHF

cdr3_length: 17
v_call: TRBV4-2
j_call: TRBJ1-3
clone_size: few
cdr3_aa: CASSQDPVDVSGNTIYF

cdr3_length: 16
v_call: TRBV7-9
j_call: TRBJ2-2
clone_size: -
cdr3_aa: CASSSRDRGATGELFF

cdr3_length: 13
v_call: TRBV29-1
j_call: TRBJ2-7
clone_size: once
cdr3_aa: CSVTQGAGGEQYF

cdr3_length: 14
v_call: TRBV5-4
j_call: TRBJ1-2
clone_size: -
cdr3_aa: CASNPEPANYGYTF

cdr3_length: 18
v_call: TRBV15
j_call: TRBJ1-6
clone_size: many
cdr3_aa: CATSRGGDLSSYNSPLHF

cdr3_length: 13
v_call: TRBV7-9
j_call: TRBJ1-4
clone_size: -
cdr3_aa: CASSFEGYEKLFF

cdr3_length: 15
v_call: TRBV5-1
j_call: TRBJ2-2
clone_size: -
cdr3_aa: CASSLSFEGAGELFF

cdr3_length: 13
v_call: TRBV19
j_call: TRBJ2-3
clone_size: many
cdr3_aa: CASSPSDGDTQYF

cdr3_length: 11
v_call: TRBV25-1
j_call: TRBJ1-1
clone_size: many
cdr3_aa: CATEGGPEAFF

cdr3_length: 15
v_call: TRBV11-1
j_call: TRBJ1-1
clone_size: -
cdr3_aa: CSSSLGQGMNTEAFF

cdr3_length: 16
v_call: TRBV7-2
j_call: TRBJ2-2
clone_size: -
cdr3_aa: CASGGESILGTGELFF

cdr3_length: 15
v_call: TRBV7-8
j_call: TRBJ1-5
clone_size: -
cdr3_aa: CASSLKGAGGQPQHF

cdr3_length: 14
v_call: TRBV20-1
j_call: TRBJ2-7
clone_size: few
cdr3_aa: CSARGGRSSYEQYF

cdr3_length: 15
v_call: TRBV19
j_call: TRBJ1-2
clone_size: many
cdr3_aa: CASRGLRTSNYGYTF

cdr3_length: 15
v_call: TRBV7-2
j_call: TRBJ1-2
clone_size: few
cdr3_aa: CASSPELAGNYGYTF

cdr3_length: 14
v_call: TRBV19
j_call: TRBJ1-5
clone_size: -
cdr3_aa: CASRMGLSNQPQHF

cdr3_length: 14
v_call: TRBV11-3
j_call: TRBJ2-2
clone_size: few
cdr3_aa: CATQLSKNTGELFF

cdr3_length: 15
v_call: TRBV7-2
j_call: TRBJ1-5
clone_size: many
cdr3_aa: CASSLGPQVDQPQHF

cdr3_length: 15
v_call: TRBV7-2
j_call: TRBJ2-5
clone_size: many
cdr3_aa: CASSSSAGVSETQYF

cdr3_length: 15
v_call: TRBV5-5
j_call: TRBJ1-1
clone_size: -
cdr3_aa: CASSFWEDSDTEAFF

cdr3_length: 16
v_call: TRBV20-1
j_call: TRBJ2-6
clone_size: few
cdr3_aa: CSARETTGNGANVLTF

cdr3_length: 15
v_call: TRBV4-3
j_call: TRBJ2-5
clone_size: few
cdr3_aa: CASSQFGQGLETQYF

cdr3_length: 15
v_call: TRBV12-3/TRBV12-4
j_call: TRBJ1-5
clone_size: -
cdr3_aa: CASSLGSSSNQPQHF

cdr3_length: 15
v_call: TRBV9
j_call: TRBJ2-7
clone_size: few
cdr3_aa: CASSATGTPSYEQYF

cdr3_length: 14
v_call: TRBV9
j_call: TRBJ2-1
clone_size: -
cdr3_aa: CASSAWDRDNEQFF

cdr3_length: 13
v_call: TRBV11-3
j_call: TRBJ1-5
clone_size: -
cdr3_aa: CASSLGGDQPQRF

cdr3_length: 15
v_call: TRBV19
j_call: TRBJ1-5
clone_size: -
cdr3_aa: CASSIRGPSKQPQHF

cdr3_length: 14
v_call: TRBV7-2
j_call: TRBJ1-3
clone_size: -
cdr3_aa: CASTELGGGNTIYF

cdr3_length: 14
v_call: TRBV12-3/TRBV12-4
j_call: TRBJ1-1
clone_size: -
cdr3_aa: CASSLRVSREPAFF

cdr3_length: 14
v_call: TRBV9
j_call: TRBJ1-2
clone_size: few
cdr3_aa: CASSVSGQIYGYTF

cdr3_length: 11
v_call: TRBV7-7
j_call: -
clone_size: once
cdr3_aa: CASGAGDEQFF

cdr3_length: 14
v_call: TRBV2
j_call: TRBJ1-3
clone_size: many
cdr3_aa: CASSGQGSGNTIYF

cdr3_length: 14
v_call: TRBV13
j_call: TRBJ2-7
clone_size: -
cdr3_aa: CASSVQGGIYEQYF

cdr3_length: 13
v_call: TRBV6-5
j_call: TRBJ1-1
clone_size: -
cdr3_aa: CASSPYSQGEAFF

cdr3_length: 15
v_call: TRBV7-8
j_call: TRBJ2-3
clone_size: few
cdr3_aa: CASSLLGTGEDTQYF